This T cell receptor (beta chain) was obtained from a study of T cell responses to AZD1222 COVID-19 vaccine. Study results and limitations: In the spike-specific TCR repertoire, nearly half reportedly target unmutated variant regions. With two AZD1222 doses given, Spike-specific TCR breadth and depth both rose.

Second-dose schedules of about 4 or about 12 weeks were combined. Only in-frame clones appear in the TCRdb table, and some are missing; sequencing was by immunoSEQ multiplex PCR. The sample includes about 48,000 clones, about 86% seen only once; the top ten take around 6.5%. About this clone: Antigen unknown.

V dropped 5 bases and J dropped 0 bases, with 14 bases sitting between them. This CDR3 region has 16 residues. CDR1 and CDR2 (germline): SGHAT, FQNNGV. This receptor was obtained from an adult who received the AZD1222 COVID-19 vaccine. The starting material was peripheral blood, obtained 28 days after the second AZD1222 dose. This chain connects TRBV11-2 to TRBJ1-3, with a possible D match to TRBD1 (5 bases). CDR3 DNA: TGTGCCAGCAGCACAGGCGGGGTTGGCTCTGGAAACACCATATATTTT. It is translated as CASSTGGVGSGNTIYF.